This T cell receptor beta chain was observed in a study of blood T cell repertoires in COVID-19. Study at large: Italy, Spain and the United States were the sources of the convalescent and acute COVID-19 samples. T cells, B-cell-depleted T cells, or PBMCs provided the cDNA or gDNA that served as material.

This clone appeared once. Germline CDR1 reads LNHDA; CDR2 reads SQIVND (reference sequence). With 9 bases clipped from V and 5 bases from J, the junction kept 11 bases outside the gene matches. The CDR3 consists of 15 residues. TCRdb's copy holds only in-frame clones and misses some; the assay was immunoSEQ multiplex PCR. The table shows roughly 66,000 clones, with 90% to 95% occurring only once. The TCR sequence derives from a human donor in a cohort sampled during active COVID-19. The chain combines TRBV19 with TRBJ2-2; the match to TRBD1 covers 8 bases. The sequenced material came from peripheral blood. The CDR3 is CASRTTGVRTGELFF. The CDR3 DNA reads TGTGCCAGCCGAACGACAGGGGTCAGGACCGGGGAGCTGTTTTTT. The whole variable domain, remainder taken from reference TRBV19 and TRBJ2-2, is DGGITQSPKYLFRKEGQNVTLSCEQNLNHDAMYWYRQDPGQGLRLIYYSQIVNDFQKGDIAEGYSVSREKKESFPLTVTSAQKNPTAFYLCASRTTGVRTGELFFGEGSRLTVL.